This T cell receptor (beta chain) was captured in a study of post-analysis software for immune sequencing data. The CDR3 has 18 residues. Trimming stripped 0 bases from V and 0 bases from J, with 21 bases between. The germline CDR1 and CDR2 sequences are DFQATT and SNEGSKA (reference sequence). As concerns this clonotype: Antigen: not known.

TCR beta cDNA libraries had unique molecular identifiers. One entry per CDR3 protein results from TCRdb running MiXCR on the PCR reads. Among 550,000 to 700,000 distinct CDR3 sequences, around 47% were seen once, and the ten largest hold more than 1.5%. Study-wide points: With TRBV5-6, TRBV5-1 and TRBV20-1 included, about five TRBV segments were more frequent in patients than in controls.

The chain carries TRBV20-1 and TRBJ2-7; TRBD2 might be the D (5 bases). The clonotype comes from a girl under 18 with multiple sclerosis. Sequencing used blood. The CDR3 region has the DNA TGCAGTGCTAGAGATACCAACGAGCGGAGGCGCTACTCCTACGAGCAGTACTTC. It codes for CSARDTNERRRYSYEQYF.